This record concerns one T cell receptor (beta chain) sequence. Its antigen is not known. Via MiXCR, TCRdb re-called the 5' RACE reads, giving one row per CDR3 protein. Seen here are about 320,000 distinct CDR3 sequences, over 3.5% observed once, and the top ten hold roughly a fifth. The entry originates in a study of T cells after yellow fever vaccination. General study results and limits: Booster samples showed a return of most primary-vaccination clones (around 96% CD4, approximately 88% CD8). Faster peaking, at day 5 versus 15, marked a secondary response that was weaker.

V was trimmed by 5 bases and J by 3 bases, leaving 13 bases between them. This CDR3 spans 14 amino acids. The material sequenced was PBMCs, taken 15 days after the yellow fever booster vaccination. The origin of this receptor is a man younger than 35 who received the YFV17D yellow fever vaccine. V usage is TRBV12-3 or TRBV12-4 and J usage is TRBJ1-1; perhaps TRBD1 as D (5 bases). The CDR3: CASSEHRGDTEAFF. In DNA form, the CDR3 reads TGTGCCAGCAGTGAGCATCGGGGGGACACTGAAGCTTTCTTT.